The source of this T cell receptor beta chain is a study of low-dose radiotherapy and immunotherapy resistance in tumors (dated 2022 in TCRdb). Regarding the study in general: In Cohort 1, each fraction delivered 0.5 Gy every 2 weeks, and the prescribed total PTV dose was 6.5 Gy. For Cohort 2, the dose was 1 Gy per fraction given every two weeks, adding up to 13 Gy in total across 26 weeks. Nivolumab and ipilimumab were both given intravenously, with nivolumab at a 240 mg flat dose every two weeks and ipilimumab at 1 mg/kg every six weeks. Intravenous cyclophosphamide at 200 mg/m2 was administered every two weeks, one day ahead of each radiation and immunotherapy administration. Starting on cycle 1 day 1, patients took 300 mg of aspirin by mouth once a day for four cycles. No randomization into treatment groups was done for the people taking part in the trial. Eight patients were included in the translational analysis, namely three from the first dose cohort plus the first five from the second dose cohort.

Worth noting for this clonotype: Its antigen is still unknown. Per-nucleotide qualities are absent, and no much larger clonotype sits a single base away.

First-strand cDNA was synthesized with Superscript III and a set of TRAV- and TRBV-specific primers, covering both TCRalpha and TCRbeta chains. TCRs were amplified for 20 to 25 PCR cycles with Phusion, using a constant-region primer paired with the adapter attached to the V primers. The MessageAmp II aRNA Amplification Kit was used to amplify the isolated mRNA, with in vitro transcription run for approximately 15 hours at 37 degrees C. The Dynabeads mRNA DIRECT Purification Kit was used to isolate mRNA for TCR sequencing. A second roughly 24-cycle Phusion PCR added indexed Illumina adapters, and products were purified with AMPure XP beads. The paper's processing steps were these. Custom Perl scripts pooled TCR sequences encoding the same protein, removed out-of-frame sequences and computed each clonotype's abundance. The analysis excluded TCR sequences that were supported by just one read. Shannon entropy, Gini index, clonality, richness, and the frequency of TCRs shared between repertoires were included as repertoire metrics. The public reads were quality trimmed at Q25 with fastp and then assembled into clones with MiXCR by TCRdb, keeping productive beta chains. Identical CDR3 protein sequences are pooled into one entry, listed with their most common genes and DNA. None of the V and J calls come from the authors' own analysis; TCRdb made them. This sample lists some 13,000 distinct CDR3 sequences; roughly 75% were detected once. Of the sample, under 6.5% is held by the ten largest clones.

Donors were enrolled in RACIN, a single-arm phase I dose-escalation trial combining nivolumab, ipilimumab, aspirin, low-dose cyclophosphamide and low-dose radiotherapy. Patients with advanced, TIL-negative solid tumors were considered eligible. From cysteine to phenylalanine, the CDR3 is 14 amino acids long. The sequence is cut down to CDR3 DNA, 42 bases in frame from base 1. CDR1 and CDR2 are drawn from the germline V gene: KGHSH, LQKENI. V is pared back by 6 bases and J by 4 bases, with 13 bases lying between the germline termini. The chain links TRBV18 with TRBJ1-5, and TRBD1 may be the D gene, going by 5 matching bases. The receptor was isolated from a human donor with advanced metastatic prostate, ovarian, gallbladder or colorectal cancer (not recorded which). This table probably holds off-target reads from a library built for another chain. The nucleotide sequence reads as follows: TGTGCCAGCTCGCGTCCGGGGGATAATCAGCCCCAGCATTTT. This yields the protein CASSRPGDNQPQHF.